Detailed here is one TCR beta chain. Its antigen is undetermined. Partitioning of CD4+ cells yielded a CD45RA+ naive subset and a CD45RA-negative memory subset. V was trimmed by 6 bases and J by 5 bases, leaving 11 bases between them. The CDR3 runs 12 residues. The germline gives CDR1 MDHEN, CDR2 SYDVKM. This record comes from a study of shared clonotypes between healthy human individuals. Study-wide points: The four-donor shared clonotypes exceeded non-shared clonotypes in generation probability, with non-shared ones scoring lower. A few donors showed sharing of around 5.3% of naive CD4 clonotypes.

The table came from immunoSEQ multiplex PCR; TCRdb's copy has only in-frame clones and leaves some out. This repertoire shows some 2.4 million clones, approximately 94% found once; its top ten account for approximately 0.37%. This TCR was sampled from a man aged 18 to 30 in good health. Some clones in this sample may be carry-over from other donors' samples. Material for sequencing was naive CD4+ T cells from PBMCs. Indicated subset: CD45RA+ positively selected. This chain uses TRBV28 with TRBJ2-7, with D maybe TRBD1 (6 bases). The CDR3 sequence is CASSRGSHEQYF. The CDR3 DNA follows: TGTGCCAGCAGCAGGGGATCCCACGAGCAGTACTTC.